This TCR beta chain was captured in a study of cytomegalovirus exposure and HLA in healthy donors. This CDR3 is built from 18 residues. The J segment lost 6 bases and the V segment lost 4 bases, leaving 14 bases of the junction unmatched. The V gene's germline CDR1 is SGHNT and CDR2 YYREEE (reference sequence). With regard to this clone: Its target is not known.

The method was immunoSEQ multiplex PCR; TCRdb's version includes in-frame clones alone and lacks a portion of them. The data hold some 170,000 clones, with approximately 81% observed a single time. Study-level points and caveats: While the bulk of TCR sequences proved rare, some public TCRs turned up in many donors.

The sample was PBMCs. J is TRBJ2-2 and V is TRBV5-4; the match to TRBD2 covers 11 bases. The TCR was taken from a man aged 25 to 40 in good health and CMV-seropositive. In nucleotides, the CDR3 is TGTGCCAGCAGCGACCCGGGACTAGCGGTTATAGGTCCCGGGGAGCTGTTTTTT. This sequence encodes CASSDPGLAVIGPGELFF.